The 4 T cell receptor beta chains listed next were all sequenced from one sample in a study of cytomegalovirus exposure and HLA in healthy donors. The PCR had 60 Vbeta and 13 Jbeta primers. Measured with immunoSEQ multiplex PCR; TCRdb has only the in-frame clones, and not every one. This repertoire includes over 100,000 clones. Input material: PBMCs. The receptors stem from a man between 18 and 35 years old in good health and CMV-seronegative.

The chain combines TRBV4-1 with TRBJ1-3; D gene uncertain. The germline V gene encodes CDR1 MGHRA and CDR2 YSYEKL. This CDR3 comprises 17 residues. Trimming removed 1 base from V and 1 base from J, with 14 bases in between. CDR3 amino acids: CASSQGQARGSGNTIYF. CDR3 nucleotide sequence: TGCGCCAGCAGCCAAGGGCAGGCTCGGGGATCTGGAAACACCATATATTTT.

The chain joins TRBV5-4 to TRBJ1-1; 9 bases align to TRBD1. The CDR3 extends over 14 amino acids. The J segment lost 9 bases and the V segment lost 5 bases, leaving 11 bases of the junction unmatched. Per germline, CDR1 SGHNT and CDR2 YYREEE (reference sequence). CDR3 region: CASSFTGGSMQAFF. The DNA for the CDR3 is TGTGCCAGCAGTTTCACAGGGGGCTCTATGCAAGCTTTCTTT.

The rearrangement joins TRBV28 to TRBJ1-5; 7 bases are shared with TRBD1. The length of the CDR3 is 14 residues. Trimming removed 3 bases from V and 3 bases from J; junction bases left unmatched: 2. CDR1 is MDHEN and CDR2 is SYDVKM in the germline V gene. In nucleotides, the CDR3 is TGTGCCAGCAGTTTCGGGACAGACAATCAGCCCCAGCATTTT. Encoded protein: CASSFGTDNQPQHF.

The genes are TRBV7-9 and TRBJ2-2, with D maybe TRBD2 (5 bases). Germline CDR1 and CDR2: SEHNR and FQNEAQ (reference sequence). The CDR3 has 17 residues. V lost 5 bases, J lost 1 base, and 17 bases lay in between. CDR3 sequence reads: CASSLQRTGLNTGELFF. The CDR3 coding sequence is TGTGCCAGCAGCCTCCAGCGGACTGGGCTGAACACCGGGGAGCTGTTTTTT.